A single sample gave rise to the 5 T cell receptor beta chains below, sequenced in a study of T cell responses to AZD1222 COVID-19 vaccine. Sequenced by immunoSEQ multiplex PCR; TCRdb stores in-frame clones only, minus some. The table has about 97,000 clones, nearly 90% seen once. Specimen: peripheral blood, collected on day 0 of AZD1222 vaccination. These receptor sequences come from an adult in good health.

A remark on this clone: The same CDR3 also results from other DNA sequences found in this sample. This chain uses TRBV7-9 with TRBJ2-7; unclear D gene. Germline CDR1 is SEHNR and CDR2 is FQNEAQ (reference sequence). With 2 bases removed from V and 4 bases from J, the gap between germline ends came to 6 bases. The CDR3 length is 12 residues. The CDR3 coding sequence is TGTGCCAGCAGCTTAACTGGGTACGAGCAGTACTTC. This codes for CASSLTGYEQYF.

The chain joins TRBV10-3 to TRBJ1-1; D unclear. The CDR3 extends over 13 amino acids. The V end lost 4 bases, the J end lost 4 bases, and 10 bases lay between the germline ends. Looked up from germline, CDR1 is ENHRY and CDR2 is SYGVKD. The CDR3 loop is CAISGAGGTEAFF. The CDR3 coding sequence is TGTGCCATCAGTGGAGCGGGCGGCACTGAAGCTTTCTTT.

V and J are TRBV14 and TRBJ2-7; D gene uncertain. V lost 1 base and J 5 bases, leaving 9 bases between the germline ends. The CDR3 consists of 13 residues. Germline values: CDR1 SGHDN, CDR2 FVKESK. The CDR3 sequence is CASSQGRVNEQYF. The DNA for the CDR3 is TGTGCCAGCAGCCAAGGCCGGGTCAACGAGCAGTACTTC.

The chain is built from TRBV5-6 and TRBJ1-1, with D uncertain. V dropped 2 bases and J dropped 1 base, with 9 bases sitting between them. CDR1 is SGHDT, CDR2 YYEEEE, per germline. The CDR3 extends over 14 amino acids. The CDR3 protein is CASSFLVENTEAFF. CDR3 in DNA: TGTGCCAGCAGCTTTTTGGTGGAGAACACTGAAGCTTTCTTT.

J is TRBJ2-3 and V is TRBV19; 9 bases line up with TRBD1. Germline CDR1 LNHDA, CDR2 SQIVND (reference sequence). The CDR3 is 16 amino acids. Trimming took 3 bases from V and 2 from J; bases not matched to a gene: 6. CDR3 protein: CASSMLRDRDTDTQYF. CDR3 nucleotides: TGTGCCAGTAGTATGTTGAGGGACAGGGACACAGATACGCAGTATTTT.